These 4 T cell receptor beta chains came from one sample sequenced in a study of blood T cells in healthy people across ages. The second PCR ran roughly 6 to 12 cycles with a sample-barcoded 5' primer and J-beta primers. TCRdb redid the calling of the 5' RACE reads with MiXCR, one entry per CDR3 protein. The table has around 900,000 distinct CDR3 sequences, roughly 51% seen once. The sample comprised blood. The receptors shown here come from a woman aged 55-69 years in good health.

The chain links TRBV12-3 or TRBV12-4 to TRBJ1-5; D gene ambiguous. Trimming removed 5 bases at V and 9 bases at J, with 14 bases between. The length of the CDR3 is 13 residues. CDR3 region: CASSTDRVRPQHF. The CDR3 coding sequence is TGTGCCAGCAGTACGGACCGTGTCAGGCCCCAGCATTTT.

The V call is TRBV20-1, the J call TRBJ2-5; 9 bases line up with TRBD2. The CDR3 is 15 amino acids. Germline CDR1 and CDR2: DFQATT and SNEGSKA (reference sequence). Trimming cost V 6 bases and J 5 bases; bases outside gene matches: 13. CDR3 region: CSAKRDSGSLETQYF. DNA of the CDR3: TGCAGTGCAAAGCGCGATAGCGGGAGTTTGGAGACCCAGTACTTC.

This clonotype was counted a single time. One junction end does not reproduce the germline sequence, and a read error may be involved. The chain has TRBV12-3 or TRBV12-4 and TRBJ2-5; D is uncertain. The CDR3 totals 11 residues. CDR3 protein: CASSLVETKYF. The CDR3 DNA is TGTGCCAGCAGTTTAGTGGAGACCAAGTACTTC.

In its sample, this clonotype was seen many times. The genes are TRBV11-2 and TRBJ2-3, with 8 bases identical to TRBD2. V lost 2 bases and J lost 1; bases outside the gene matches: 2. Germline V lookup: CDR1 SGHAT, CDR2 FQNNGV. The CDR3 spans 15 residues. DNA for the CDR3: TGTGCCAGCAGCTTACTACTAGCGGGCACAGATACGCAGTATTTT. This codes for CASSLLLAGTDTQYF.